This T cell receptor (beta chain) was found in a study of T cells after yellow fever vaccination. General observations from the study: Clonotypes appearing in both CD4 and CD8 compartments existed, and their share was small.

Each CDR3 protein is one row after TCRdb ran MiXCR on the 5' RACE reads. The sample includes some 300,000 distinct CDR3 sequences, about 8.3% of them seen just once. This clonotype was seen at least ten times. Antigen specificity is unknown. The junction does not match germline at one end; this may be a read error. The input for sequencing was PBMCs, taken more than 40 days after the first yellow fever vaccination. This receptor was identified in a young man who received the YFV17D yellow fever vaccine.

The CDR3 loop is CASTQTDGTGELFF. The CDR3 DNA is TGCGCCAGCACCCAAACGGACGGCACCGGGGAGCTGTTTTTT. The gene calls are TRBV4-3 and TRBJ2-2, with unresolved D. The CDR3 spans 14 residues. Per the germline V gene, CDR1 is LGHNA and CDR2 is YSLEER.